This T cell receptor beta chain was captured in a study of response to subunit inactivated influenza vaccine. Between the trimmed V and J ends, which lost 5 bases and 7 bases, there was a span of 15 bases. Germline loops: CDR1 SGHTA, CDR2 FQGNSA. This CDR3 comprises 13 residues. TCRdb re-analysed the RT-PCR reads in MiXCR, keeping a single row per CDR3 protein. Of approximately 500,000 distinct CDR3 sequences listed, approximately 12% are singletons. This clonotype was picked up many times. The receptor's source is a man aged 50-59 years who received an inactivated influenza vaccine. This specimen consisted of PBMCs from blood, obtained roughly 47 days after vaccination. The chain uses TRBV7-2 and TRBJ2-7; possible D gene TRBD2, 5 bases. CDR3 sequence reads: CASSTRARVEQYF. The CDR3 bases are TGTGCCAGCAGCACCCGCGCGAGGGTAGAGCAGTACTTC.